Each of the 2 T cell receptor beta chains below was sequenced from the same sample in a study of CD4 T cells in relation to SARS-CoV-2 and coronaviruses. Their specific antigens are unknown. The assay was immunoSEQ multiplex PCR, and TCRdb's table has in-frame clones only and misses some. Of 22,000 or so clones in the sample, 65% to 70% are singletons; the top ten hold under 20%. The unexposed donors gave CD4+ T cells in about 2011-2019, prior to COVID-19. The cells were cultured for 10 days before CD4+ T cells were isolated. The sequencing sample was made of CD4+ T cells from PBMCs, cultured in vitro. Source of these receptors: a human donor in good health.

This clone was seen more than once but under ten times. J is TRBJ2-5 and V is TRBV11-3; 12 nucleotides line up with TRBD2. The CDR3 has 15 residues. The V segment lost 6 bases and the J segment 5 bases; nucleotides outside the gene matches: 7. CDR1 and CDR2 (germline): SGHNT, YENEEA. CDR3 nucleotides: TGTGCCAGCAGTTCTAGCGGGAGGGCCGATGAGACCCAGTACTTC. Translating it yields CASSSSGRADETQYF.

V and J are TRBV6-2 or TRBV6-3 and TRBJ1-1; D not certain. The CDR3 totals 13 residues. Trimming removed 2 bases from V and 4 bases from J, with 8 bases in between. Germline V lookup: CDR1 MNHEY, CDR2 SVGEGT. This CDR3 reads CASSYGGFTEAFF. The CDR3 nucleotides read TGTGCCAGCAGTTACGGAGGATTCACTGAAGCTTTCTTT.